The clone carrying this T cell receptor beta chain came up many times. From germline, CDR1 is SGHRS and CDR2 YFSETQ. Trimming removed 4 bases from V and 2 bases from J; junction bases left unmatched: 8. This CDR3 is 16 amino acids long. Time point of the sample: longitudinal time-point 1 (baseline). The data were taken from a study of neurological immune-mediated disorders. TCRdb used MiXCR to reprocess the 5' RACE reads, holding one entry per CDR3 protein. The sample carries 55,000 to 75,000 distinct CDR3 sequences, approximately 14% recorded once. This chain connects TRBV5-1 to TRBJ2-3, with TRBD2 identical over 9 bases. This clonotype was sampled from a female donor with HTLV-1-associated myelopathy (HAM/TSP). The sequenced sample was PBMCs. The CDR3 bases are TGCGCCAGCAGCACAAGCGGGGGGACCTACACAGATACGCAGTATTTT. It codes for CASSTSGGTYTDTQYF.